This entry lists 25 T cell receptor beta chains sequenced from one sample in a study of blood T cell repertoires in COVID-19 (dated by TCRdb to the early 2020s). The library relied on the immunoSEQ multiplex PCR assay. Entries here come from immuneACCESS through TCRdb and include only in-frame sequences with V and J called. Some clones fail to appear in such tables; in the studies checked, an unresolved V gene covers under half of the shortfall, and the cause of the remainder is unknown. The sample table shows approximately 170,000 clones, and approximately 85% are seen once. The top ten clonotypes cover 1% to 1.5% of the sample. The sample taken for sequencing was peripheral blood. These receptors were obtained from a man in his sixties who had recovered from COVID-19.

V and J are TRBV6-2 or TRBV6-3 and TRBJ1-1; possibly TRBD1 for D (6 bases). The CDR3 spans 12 residues. Trimming removed 5 bases from V and 5 bases from J, with 9 bases in between. The germline gives CDR1 MNHEY, CDR2 SVGEGT. CDR3 sequence: CASSNQGTEAFF. The CDR3 DNA reads as TGTGCCAGCAGTAACCAGGGGACTGAAGCTTTCTTT.

The chain joins TRBV5-1 to TRBJ2-2; 11 nucleotides match TRBD1. The CDR3 loop spans 16 amino acids. V trimming: 4 bases; J trimming: 5 bases; junction bases outside the gene matches: 7. CDR1 and CDR2 (germline): SGHRS, YFSETQ. The CDR3 sequence is CASSLTGTGGTGELFF. CDR3 nucleotides: TGCGCCAGCAGCCTAACCGGGACAGGGGGGACCGGGGAGCTGTTTTTT.

The rearrangement joins TRBV7-9 to TRBJ2-2, with 10 bases aligning to TRBD1. After removal of 8 bases from V and 6 bases from J, the junction contained 15 bases not matched to a gene. This CDR3 has 17 amino acids. CDR1 is SEHNR, CDR2 FQNEAQ, per germline (reference sequence). CDR3 region: CASLPDLGQGSPGELFF. For the CDR3, the DNA is TGTGCCAGCCTCCCGGATTTGGGACAGGGGAGTCCCGGGGAGCTGTTTTTT.

The CDR3 region is CASSLTTSAETQYF. The CDR3 nucleotides read TGTGCCAGCAGCTTAACGACATCCGCGGAGACCCAGTACTTC. The gene calls are TRBV7-3 and TRBJ2-5; no clear D. Trimming removed 0 bases at V and 5 bases at J, with 10 bases between. Germline CDR1 is SGHTA and CDR2 is FQGTGA. CDR3 length: 14 residues.

The chain has TRBV7-2 and TRBJ2-3; a possible D gene is TRBD1 (6 bases). CDR3 length: 14 residues. Germline CDR1 is SGHTA and CDR2 is FQGNSA. V lost 6 bases, J lost 6 bases, and 16 bases lay in between. The CDR3 is CASRPGAGEDTQYF. The CDR3 DNA sequence: TGTGCCAGCAGACCAGGGGCAGGGGAGGATACGCAGTATTTT.

This clone came up a few times. The genes are TRBV5-4 and TRBJ2-3; 9 bases agree with TRBD1. The CDR3 loop spans 15 amino acids. The junction had 6 bases not matched to a gene; V was cut back by 2 bases and J by 5 bases. In germline, CDR1 is SGHNT, CDR2 YYREEE (reference sequence). The CDR3 sequence is CASSLQGARGDTQYF. CDR3 in DNA: TGTGCCAGCAGCTTACAGGGGGCGAGGGGAGATACGCAGTATTTT.

V gene TRBV5-1 combines with J gene TRBJ2-1; D might be TRBD1 (5 bases). The V gene's germline CDR1 is SGHRS and CDR2 YFSETQ. This CDR3 region has 15 residues. The ends were cut back, 5 bases at V and 1 base at J, with 13 bases in the middle. CDR3 region: CASSPRAPSYNEQFF. CDR3 DNA sequence: TGCGCCAGCAGTCCCAGGGCTCCATCCTACAATGAGCAGTTCTTC.

The chain couples TRBV19 to TRBJ1-4; 7 nucleotides align to TRBD1. The CDR3 has 15 amino acids. Germline lookup yields CDR1 LNHDA and CDR2 SQIVND (reference sequence). With V trimmed by 5 bases and J by 8 bases, 11 bases remained unmatched. CDR3 sequence reads: CASSASQGRGEKLFF. The CDR3 nucleotides read TGTGCCAGTAGTGCGTCACAGGGGCGGGGAGAAAAACTGTTTTTT.

V usage is TRBV7-9 and J usage is TRBJ2-3; D is uncertain. CDR1 is SEHNR and CDR2 is FQNEAQ in the germline V gene (reference sequence). Between the trimmed V and J ends, which lost 5 bases and 1 base, there was a span of 13 bases. This CDR3 is built from 15 residues. CDR3 nucleotide sequence: TGTGCCAGCAGCACCGAGACATGGGGCACAGATACGCAGTATTTT. Protein sequence: CASSTETWGTDTQYF.

The V call is TRBV24-1, the J call TRBJ2-6, with D tentatively TRBD2 (5 bases). Trimming left V 7 bases short and J 0 bases short, with 12 bases between. This CDR3 comprises 16 residues. Germline assignment: CDR1 KGHDR and CDR2 SFDVKD. In DNA, the CDR3 is TGTGCCACCAGCCCGGGGATTGGCTCTGGGGCCAACGTCCTGACTTTC. Amino acid sequence: CATSPGIGSGANVLTF.

This clone has just a few counts. The rearrangement uses TRBV19 and TRBJ1-1, with a weak D call TRBD1 (5 bases). V lost 3 bases and J lost 3, with 14 bases in between. The CDR3 has 15 residues. Germline CDR1 reads LNHDA; CDR2 reads SQIVND (reference sequence). This CDR3 is CASSMGGAKDTEAFF. CDR3 in DNA: TGTGCCAGTAGTATGGGGGGAGCGAAGGACACTGAAGCTTTCTTT.

V usage is TRBV7-9 and J usage is TRBJ2-2; a weak D match, TRBD2 (5 bases). This CDR3 has 15 residues. In germline, CDR1 is SEHNR, CDR2 FQNEAQ (reference sequence). V was clipped by 4 bases and J by 2 bases, with 11 bases between them. CDR3 sequence: CASSSGSVNTGELFF. The CDR3 coding sequence is TGTGCCAGCAGCTCGGGGAGCGTAAACACCGGGGAGCTGTTTTTT.

This clone appeared a few times. The chain carries TRBV11-2 and TRBJ2-3, with unresolved D. The CDR3 sequence is 13 residues long. The germline V gene encodes CDR1 SGHAT and CDR2 FQNNGV. Trimming left V 1 base short and J 5 bases short, with 7 bases between. The CDR3 DNA reads TGTGCCAGCAGCTTAGTCCAGCGAGATACGCAGTATTTT. Protein sequence: CASSLVQRDTQYF. Full variable domain (remainder filled in from reference TRBV11-2 and TRBJ2-3): EAGVAQSPRYKIIEKRQSVAFWCNPISGHATLYWYQQILGQGPKLLIQFQNNGVVDDSQLPKDRFSAERLKGVDSTLKIQPAKLEDSAVYLCASSLVQRDTQYFGPGTRLTVL.

This rearrangement joins TRBV7-8 to TRBJ1-2; D is undetermined. Trimming took off 5 bases at V and 1 base at J, with 11 bases between the two ends. From germline, CDR1 is SGHVS and CDR2 FQNEAQ. The CDR3 length is 14 residues. The CDR3 region is CASSPRRDNYGYTF. In DNA form, the CDR3 reads TGTGCCAGCAGCCCCCGGAGGGATAACTATGGCTACACCTTC.

The genes are TRBV6-5 and TRBJ1-5; D might be TRBD1 (6 bases). This CDR3 spans 14 amino acids. Trimming left V 4 bases short and J 7 bases short, with 14 bases between. Germline V CDR1 and CDR2: MNHEY, SVGAGI. The CDR3 DNA sequence: TGTGCCAGCAGTTCTAACAGGGTTTACCAGCCCCAGCATTTT. Translated, it gives CASSSNRVYQPQHF.

The rearrangement links TRBV9 to TRBJ2-5; TRBD2 agrees at 10 bases. Germline CDR1 and CDR2: SGDLS and YYNGEE. V lost 4 bases, J lost 4 bases, and 10 bases stayed unmatched. CDR3 length equals 16 residues. The CDR3 DNA reads as TGTGCCAGCAGCACGGGCGGAGCGGGGGGGCCAGAGACCCAGTACTTC. Amino acid sequence: CASSTGGAGGPETQYF.

The J gene is TRBJ1-2, the V gene TRBV7-2; D is ambiguous. Trimming took off 5 bases at V and 1 base at J, with 11 bases between the two ends. CDR1 SGHTA and CDR2 FQGNSA come from the germline V gene. This CDR3 comprises 14 residues. The CDR3 loop is CASSPQQLNYGYTF. Here the CDR3 DNA reads TGTGCCAGCAGCCCACAACAGCTTAACTATGGCTACACCTTC.

The chain recombines TRBV11-3 with TRBJ2-5; a weak D match, TRBD1 (6 bases). The V gene's germline CDR1 is SGHNT and CDR2 YENEEA. The CDR3 covers 15 residues. Trimming stripped 0 bases from V and 2 bases from J, with 10 bases between. CDR3 loop: CASSLEATGQETQYF. The DNA of the CDR3 is TGTGCCAGCAGCTTAGAAGCGACAGGACAAGAGACCCAGTACTTC.

This chain uses TRBV11-2 with TRBJ2-5; possible D gene TRBD1, 6 bases. Germline CDR1 reads SGHAT; CDR2 reads FQNNGV. CDR3 length: 13 amino acids. Trimming removed 3 bases at V and 4 bases at J, with 9 bases between. CDR3 coding DNA: TGTGCCAGCAGCTTCGGCAGGGGAGAGACCCAGTACTTC. Translating it yields CASSFGRGETQYF.

The chain uses TRBV6-6 and TRBJ2-1; D remains ambiguous. Germline-derived CDR1 and CDR2 are MNHNY and SVGAGI (reference sequence). The CDR3 length is 16 residues. V lost 0 bases, J lost 3 bases, and 12 bases lay in between. The DNA of the CDR3 is TGTGCCAGCAGTTACTCGGCCGAAAGATTCTACAATGAGCAGTTCTTC. Translating it yields CASSYSAERFYNEQFF.

The chain uses TRBV2 and TRBJ1-1; 10 bases align to TRBD1. Losses at the gene ends were 4 bases for V and 5 bases for J; bases not matched to a gene: 10. Per the germline V gene, CDR1 is SNHLY and CDR2 is FYNNEI. The CDR3 extends over 16 amino acids. Written as DNA, the CDR3 is TGTGCCAGCAGTGCCCGGGGACAGGGGCCGGGGACTGAAGCTTTCTTT. The encoded protein is CASSARGQGPGTEAFF.

This clone was seen just once. The chain has TRBV5-1 and TRBJ2-7; 11 bases are a match to TRBD1. The CDR3 loop spans 16 amino acids. Germline loops: CDR1 SGHRS, CDR2 YFSETQ. The V segment lost 0 bases and the J segment 5 bases; nucleotides outside the gene matches: 7. The CDR3 DNA follows: TGCGCCAGCAGCTTGGCCCCGGGACAGGGGGTTCACGAGCAGTACTTC. Translated, it gives CASSLAPGQGVHEQYF.

The rearrangement links TRBV5-1 to TRBJ1-6; unclear D gene. Germline CDR1 and CDR2: SGHRS and YFSETQ. Trimming removed 2 bases at V and 8 bases at J, with 11 bases between. This CDR3 has 14 residues. The CDR3 spells CASSLGRVDSPLHF. The CDR3 coding sequence is TGCGCCAGCAGCTTAGGCCGGGTAGATTCACCCCTCCACTTT.

The rearrangement joins TRBV9 to TRBJ1-5; D is unclear. Germline CDR1 SGDLS, CDR2 YYNGEE. Trimming shortened V by 0 bases and J by 0 bases, and 7 bases separated the two germline ends. The CDR3 extends over 15 amino acids. The CDR3 coding sequence is TGTGCCAGCAGCGTAGACGGGGATAGCAATCAGCCCCAGCATTTT. Translated: CASSVDGDSNQPQHF.

The J gene is TRBJ2-7, the V gene TRBV7-2; 7 bases fit TRBD1. The CDR3 length is 13 residues. The germline V gene encodes CDR1 SGHTA and CDR2 FQGNSA. Trimming took 6 bases from V and 2 from J; bases not matched to a gene: 4. Here the CDR3 reads CASRLTGTYEQYF. CDR3 sequence (DNA): TGTGCCAGCAGATTGACAGGGACCTACGAGCAGTACTTC.